This T cell receptor beta chain was captured in a study of blood T cell repertoires in COVID-19. Participants, about 18 to 90 years old, spanned about two dozen US areas. Donors were grouped by their self-reported clinical history. Sequencing was performed with immunoSEQ multiplex PCR; in TCRdb, only in-frame clones are kept and a portion is missing. Here the sample spans fewer than 300,000 clones, 75% to 95% being singletons. Germline V gene lookup returns CDR1 SGDLS and CDR2 YYNGEE. With 3 bases removed from V and 1 base from J, the gap between germline ends came to 10 bases. CDR3 length: 15 residues.

Sequencing was performed on PBMCs or T cells enriched from blood (not recorded which). J is TRBJ2-2 and V is TRBV9; D perhaps matches TRBD2 (5 bases). The receptor was derived from a woman aged 25 to 39 who had recovered from COVID-19. The CDR3 spells CASSGGLENTGELFF. The DNA of the CDR3 is TGTGCCAGCAGCGGTGGACTGGAGAACACCGGGGAGCTGTTTTTT.